The 15 T cell receptor beta chains below come from one sample, sequenced in a study of cytomegalovirus exposure and HLA in healthy donors. Amplification used 60 Vbeta primers and 13 Jbeta primers. Generated by immunoSEQ multiplex PCR, the TCRdb table keeps only in-frame clones and is missing some. The sample includes about 120,000 clones, 77% of them seen just once. What was sequenced was PBMCs. All receptors come from a man aged 45-60 years in good health and CMV-seropositive.

The V gene is TRBV7-8, the J gene TRBJ1-2, with D possibly TRBD1 on 5 matching bases. The ends were cut back, 5 bases at V and 6 bases at J, with 19 bases in the middle. The CDR3 consists of 15 residues. Looked up from germline, CDR1 is SGHVS and CDR2 is FQNEAQ. The CDR3 sequence: CASSQPGGASNGYTF. DNA of the CDR3: TGTGCCAGCAGCCAACCCGGAGGGGCGAGTAATGGCTACACCTTC.

V is TRBV4-2 and J is TRBJ2-2; TRBD2 matches at 8 bases. CDR1 LGHNA and CDR2 YNFKEQ come from the germline V gene. The CDR3 runs to 14 residues. J gave up 4 bases and V 3 bases, and 1 base lay outside the gene matches. CDR3 DNA: TGTGCCAGCAGCCAGCTAGCGGGCACCGGGGAGCTGTTTTTT. Translation: CASSQLAGTGELFF.

J is TRBJ1-3 and V is TRBV7-9, with unresolved D. V lost 4 bases and J 0 bases, leaving 13 bases between the germline ends. This CDR3 has 16 amino acids. Germline values: CDR1 SEHNR, CDR2 FQNEAQ (reference sequence). Here the CDR3 DNA reads TGTGCCAGCAGCTACGGGTTGGAGCACTCTGGAAACACCATATATTTT. Translated: CASSYGLEHSGNTIYF.

V and J are TRBV6-1 and TRBJ2-1; 13 nucleotides match TRBD2. Germline V gene sequence: CDR1 MNHNS, CDR2 SASEGT. With 6 bases clipped from V and 7 bases from J, the junction kept 6 bases outside the gene matches. The CDR3 extends over 15 amino acids. DNA of the CDR3: TGTGCCAGCAGGGAACTAGCGGGGGGGCTAAATGAGCAGTTCTTC. It yields the protein CASRELAGGLNEQFF.

This clone was picked up a small number of times. The chain combines TRBV4-1 with TRBJ1-1; D call uncertain. CDR1 and CDR2 from the germline V gene are MGHRA and YSYEKL. Deletions cut 1 base from V and 10 bases from J, with 16 bases between. The CDR3 consists of 14 residues. The CDR3 DNA sequence: TGCGCCAGCAGCCAAGGGTCTAGGCCCCATAGAGCTTTCTTT. Its protein is CASSQGSRPHRAFF.

This chain joins TRBV10-2 and TRBJ1-2; TRBD1 matches at 7 bases. The CDR3 is 16 amino acids. With 3 bases clipped from V and 3 bases from J, the junction kept 10 bases outside the gene matches. Germline CDR1 reads WSHSY; CDR2 reads SAAADI. In nucleotides, the CDR3 is TGCGCCAGCAGTGATCTGGACAGGAGCAAAGACTATGGCTACACCTTC. Translated: CASSDLDRSKDYGYTF.

CDR3 sequence: CASSTAGQGKTKQYF. CDR3 DNA: TGTGCCAGCAGTACCGCGGGACAGGGTAAGACAAAGCAGTACTTC. This rearrangement joins TRBV28 to TRBJ2-7, with 9 bases aligning to TRBD1. Looked up from germline, CDR1 is MDHEN and CDR2 is SYDVKM. Trimming cost V 5 bases and J 8 bases; bases outside gene matches: 13. The CDR3 sequence is 15 residues long. Drawing the rest from reference TRBV28 and TRBJ2-7, the complete variable domain is DVKVTQSSRYLVKRTGEKVFLECVQDMDHENMFWYRQDPGLGLRLIYFSYDVKMKEKGDIPEGYSVSREKKERFSLILESASTNQTSMYLCASSTAGQGKTKQYFGPGTRLTVT.

The J gene is TRBJ1-6, the V gene TRBV5-1, with unresolved D. The germline V gene has CDR1 SGHRS and CDR2 YFSETQ. The CDR3 spans 17 residues. The germline V and J ends were trimmed by 3 bases and 10 bases, with 23 bases remaining between them. The CDR3 DNA is TGCGCCAGCAGCTCAGGTCAGGCCGGTCATTCGGGGTCACCCCTCCACTTT. Protein product: CASSSGQAGHSGSPLHF.

V and J are TRBV7-2 and TRBJ2-7; TRBD2 matches 13 bases. Germline trimming cut 3 bases from V and 7 bases from J; bases unmatched to any gene: 6. The CDR3 runs 15 residues. Germline V gene data show CDR1 as SGHTA and CDR2 as FQGNSA. In nucleotides, the CDR3 is TGTGCCAGCAGCTTGACAGGGGGACTAGCGGGAGAGCAGTACTTC. Its translation is CASSLTGGLAGEQYF.

This rearrangement joins TRBV5-6 to TRBJ2-1; 7 bases match TRBD2. This CDR3 has 14 residues. Looked up from germline, CDR1 is SGHDT and CDR2 is YYEEEE. The V and J ends lost 2 bases and 6 bases, in that order; junction bases with no gene match: 5. The CDR3 sequence is CASSFGLESNEQFF. DNA of the CDR3: TGTGCCAGCAGCTTCGGACTAGAATCCAATGAGCAGTTCTTC.

CDR3 sequence: CASNKPGTADQPQHF. The DNA of the CDR3 is TGTGCCAGCAACAAACCAGGGACAGCGGATCAGCCCCAGCATTTT. J is TRBJ1-5 and V is TRBV6-1, with 7 bases that match TRBD1. The CDR3 length is 15 residues. The J segment lost 5 bases and the V segment lost 7 bases, leaving 11 bases of the junction unmatched. Per the germline V gene, CDR1 is MNHNS and CDR2 is SASEGT.

This chain uses TRBV6-5 with TRBJ1-2, with a weak D call TRBD1 (5 bases). Trimming removed 4 bases from V and 4 bases from J, with 13 bases in between. The CDR3 has 14 residues. CDR1 and CDR2 from the germline V gene are MNHEY and SVGAGI. The CDR3: CASSFQTGPYGYTF. The CDR3 DNA is TGTGCCAGCAGTTTCCAAACAGGACCCTATGGCTACACCTTC.

This rearrangement joins TRBV7-2 to TRBJ1-1, with a tentative D call TRBD1 (5 bases). Germline loops: CDR1 SGHTA, CDR2 FQGNSA. CDR3 size: 16 residues. V shed 0 bases and J shed 0 bases, with 11 bases lying between them. For the CDR3, the DNA is TGTGCCAGCAGCTTAGCAGGGGCGGGGGTGAACACTGAAGCTTTCTTT. This codes for CASSLAGAGVNTEAFF.

This chain uses TRBV5-4 with TRBJ1-2; 9 nucleotides line up with TRBD1. The trim removed 7 bases at V and 5 bases at J, leaving 9 bases unmatched. The CDR3 has 14 amino acids. Per the germline V gene, CDR1 is SGHNT and CDR2 is YYREEE (reference sequence). CDR3 sequence: CASGGGTGRYGYTF. The DNA for the CDR3 is TGTGCCAGCGGGGGTGGGACAGGGCGGTATGGCTACACCTTC.

This clone was seen once. V gene TRBV10-3 combines with J gene TRBJ1-2; 10 bases map to TRBD1. The CDR3 sequence is 15 residues long. Looked up from germline, CDR1 is ENHRY and CDR2 is SYGVKD. The V segment lost 6 bases and the J segment 6 bases; nucleotides outside the gene matches: 10. Here the CDR3 DNA reads TGTGCCATCAGACTACTATGGACAGGGGGTGATGGCTACACCTTC. Translating it yields CAIRLLWTGGDGYTF.